Sequencing of this TCR beta chain was carried out in a study of T cells in Graves' hyperthyroidism and ophthalmopathy. Amplification yielded TCR beta CDR3 regions, with RNA transcripts as the source. The TCR CDR3 was amplified in a first-round RT-PCR using the HTBI primer set. TCRdb recomputed calls from the multiplex PCR reads with MiXCR, one row per CDR3 protein. The table shows about 460,000 distinct CDR3 sequences, with 20% to 25% occurring only once. With 10 bases removed from V and 8 bases from J, the gap between germline ends came to 18 bases. Germline assignment: CDR1 MNHNS and CDR2 SASEGT. CDR3 length: 13 amino acids. Many counts were recorded for this clonotype.

The sample consisted of blood. The sequence was obtained from a woman in her 70s with Graves' ophthalmopathy. V usage is TRBV6-1 and J usage is TRBJ2-1; possibly TRBD2 for D (6 bases). In nucleotides, the CDR3 is TGTGCCACCGCCCGCTCCGGAGGGTATGAGCAGTTCTTC. Translated: CATARSGGYEQFF.